Listed below are T cell receptor beta chains from one sample, sequenced in a study of human T cells and chemical hapten exposure. TCRdb used MiXCR to reprocess the RACE reads, holding one entry per CDR3 protein. Among more than 55,000 distinct CDR3 sequences listed, 9.8% were seen once. The source material was whole blood, sampled in connection with sensitization to the hapten diphenylcyclopropenone (DPC). All receptors come from a woman in her thirties or forties with alopecia areata. Some clones in this sample may be carry-over from other donors' samples. Both conserved end residues are part of each CDR3.

TRBV7-6	15	TRBJ2-1	CASSPSGGAYNEQFF
TRBV20-1	13	TRBJ2-5	CSAFRDTKETQYF
TRBV10-3	13	TRBJ1-5	CAITPDRDQPQHF
TRBV7-2	12	TRBJ1-1	CASSLGRREAFF
TRBV7-9	14	TRBJ2-3	CAIPLAGGPDTQYF
TRBV27	16	TRBJ2-3	CASSFASSGGPDTQYF
TRBV6-2/TRBV6-3	15	TRBJ2-7	CASRGSSGGFYEQYF
TRBV29-1	12	TRBJ2-7	CSAWTVAHEQYF
TRBV10-3	13	TRBJ2-6	CATGTVGANVLTF
TRBV10-2	12	TRBJ2-2	CASRADTGELFF
TRBV6-2/TRBV6-3	17	TRBJ1-1	CASSSGTGGAGSTEAFF
TRBV28	16	TRBJ1-6	CASSTPGQGLNSPLHF
TRBV29-1	14	TRBJ1-1	CSARTGFMNTEAFF
TRBV4-1	14	TRBJ2-2	CASSQESGPGELFF
TRBV7-2	11	TRBJ2-7	CASSLRIEQYF
TRBV12-3/TRBV12-4	15	TRBJ1-2	CASSPGTGAPYGYTF
TRBV28	15	TRBJ2-3	CASSPVGGSADTQYF
TRBV7-6	14	TRBJ2-3	CASSLDRRTDTQYF
TRBV28	15	TRBJ1-5	CASSPRFAGNQPQHF
TRBV6-6	16	TRBJ1-5	CASSFPTGGEDQPQHF
TRBV27	14	TRBJ1-2	CASSFQPYEPGYTF
TRBV6-5	14	TRBJ2-1	CASSVRRGINEQFF
TRBV19	14	TRBJ2-7	CASTRDSNGAEQYF
TRBV12-3/TRBV12-4	21	TRBJ1-4	CASSPVPLQGIKRRANEKLFF
TRBV24-1	15	TRBJ1-2	CATSDRGQDRYGYTF
TRBV7-8	13	TRBJ2-6	CASTPPGANVLTF
TRBV2	14	TRBJ2-1	CAGKERRNFGEQFF
TRBV7-2	17	TRBJ2-2	CASSLASALRFAGELFF
TRBV6-5	14	TRBJ1-1	CASSYGGGYTEAFF
TRBV28	15	TRBJ1-2	CASRGTFKSYYGYTF
TRBV6-6	14	TRBJ1-4	CASSYRETNEKLFF
TRBV7-9	15	TRBJ2-1	CASSPTSGGGNEQFF
TRBV4-3	13	TRBJ1-4	CASSQDQVQAPYF
TRBV5-1	14	TRBJ2-7	CASSVIAGSYEQYF
TRBV7-9	15	TRBJ2-1	CASSFSESSYNEQFF
TRBV7-9	14	TRBJ1-3	CASSYTVSGNTIYF
TRBV5-1	17	TRBJ2-3	CASSLTGDSSGTDTQYF
TRBV9	14	TRBJ2-7	CASSPPSGEYEQYF
TRBV12-3/TRBV12-4	16	TRBJ2-7	CASSLPTSGVGYEQYF
TRBV3-1	14	TRBJ1-2	CASSLPGDHYGYTF
TRBV3-1	15	TRBJ2-1	CASSHAGGSYNEQFF
TRBV18	14	TRBJ2-7	CASSLEGASYEQYF
TRBV27	13	TRBJ1-4	CASSGGANEKLFF
TRBV5-6	12	TRBJ2-7	CASSLEVYEQYF
TRBV12-5	12	TRBJ2-2	CASAPDTGELFF
TRBV6-2/TRBV6-3	14	TRBJ1-1	CASRIQALRLEAFF
TRBV29-1	14	TRBJ2-5	CSVSGAGHQETQYF
TRBV11-2	18	TRBJ2-2	CASSLDRWDRMNTGELFF
TRBV24-1	12	TRBJ2-3	CATSTSTDTQYF
TRBV29-1	17	TRBJ2-2	CSVEGGPVGGVTGELFF
TRBV6-5	16	TRBJ2-3	CASSSGGAGETDTQYF
TRBV11-2	15	TRBJ2-7	CASSLGAGDAYEQYF
TRBV27	16	TRBJ2-2	CASSDAGTGVTGELFF
TRBV7-2	17	TRBJ2-5	CASSLEPLAGGIETQYF
TRBV29-1	15	TRBJ2-2	CSVVWAARGAGELFF
TRBV5-8	13	TRBJ2-5	CASSLGQQETQYF